The entry below describes one TCR beta chain. Its antigen remains unidentified. The data are from a study of shared clonotypes between healthy human individuals. Across the study: CD4 naive and memory got three plates each, CD8 naive two, CD8 memory one.

Germline CDR1 reads SGHNT; CDR2 reads YYREEE (reference sequence). This CDR3 contains 12 residues. Trimming stripped 4 bases from V and 9 bases from J, with 11 bases between. The study ran the assay at deep level. Profiled with immunoSEQ multiplex PCR; TCRdb holds only in-frame clones, not every one. The sample has around 700,000 clones; 92% are singletons. Regarding the study as a whole: A reduction in generation probabilities was seen for non-shared clonotypes relative to those shared by all four donors. Four donors showed sharing of 4.5% to 6% of naive CD4 clonotypes.

The naive CD8 subset, CD45RO-negative cells positively selected for CCR7, excluded terminally differentiated effector memory CD45RA+ cells. This chain connects TRBV5-4 to TRBJ2-1, with a weak D call TRBD1 (6 bases). The sequencing sample was made of naive CD8+ T cells sorted from blood. The sequence was obtained from a young man in good health. The CDR3 reads CASSKDSVEQFF. CDR3 nucleotides: TGTGCCAGCAGCAAGGACAGTGTTGAGCAGTTCTTC.